This T cell receptor beta chain is from a study of blood T cell repertoires in COVID-19. CDR3 length equals 13 residues. Looked up from germline, CDR1 is LNHDA and CDR2 is SQIVND (reference sequence). Deletions cut 7 bases from V and 4 bases from J, with 11 bases between. Clones were sequenced by immunoSEQ multiplex PCR, and TCRdb holds only the in-frame ones, with some missing. Among hundreds of thousands of clones, roughly 87% were seen once, and the ten largest hold approximately 9%. Residents of 24 US areas, aged roughly 18 to 89 years, made up the participants. For recovered donors of Cohort 3, there were two negative PCRs, clearance, or symptom resolution.

The sequenced sample was PBMCs or T cells enriched from blood (not recorded which). This TCR came from a young woman who had recovered from COVID-19. V is TRBV19 and J is TRBJ2-1; TRBD1 might be the D (6 bases). This chain's CDR3 is CASTDRRYNEQFF. The CDR3 bases are TGTGCCAGTACCGACAGGCGATACAATGAGCAGTTCTTC.